This T cell receptor (beta chain) was sequenced during a study of blood T cell repertoires in COVID-19. The overall study: PBMCs, B-cell-depleted T cells, or T cells were the source of the cDNA or gDNA that made up the material.

V was trimmed by 1 base and J by 4 bases, leaving 10 bases between them. Germline CDR1 SGHAT, CDR2 FQNNGV. The CDR3 length is 14 residues. Original processing notes: Amplifying reference gene primers gave estimates of nucleated cell counts. Only in-frame clones appear in the TCRdb table, and some are missing; sequencing was by immunoSEQ multiplex PCR. The V and J calls and clone size were taken over from that table, and D and trimming were inferred from the DNA. The repertoire holds 100,000 to 120,000 clones, with about 88% as singletons. V is TRBV11-2 and J is TRBJ1-2; no definite D call. Sequencing was carried out using peripheral blood. This receptor was identified in a man aged 35 to 55 with acute or convalescent COVID-19. The CDR3: CASSLAGIPYGYTF. The CDR3, as DNA: TGTGCCAGCAGCTTAGCAGGCATACCCTATGGCTACACCTTC.